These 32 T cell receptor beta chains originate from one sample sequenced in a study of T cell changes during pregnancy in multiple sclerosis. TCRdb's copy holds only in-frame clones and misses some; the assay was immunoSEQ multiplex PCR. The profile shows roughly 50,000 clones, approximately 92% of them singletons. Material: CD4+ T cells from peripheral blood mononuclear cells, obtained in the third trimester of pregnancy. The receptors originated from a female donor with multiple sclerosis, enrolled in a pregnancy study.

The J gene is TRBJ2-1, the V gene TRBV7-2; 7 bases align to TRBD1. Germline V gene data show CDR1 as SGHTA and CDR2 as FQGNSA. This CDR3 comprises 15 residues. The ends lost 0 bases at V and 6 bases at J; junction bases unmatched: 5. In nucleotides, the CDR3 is TGTGCCAGCAGCTTAGCGCTTGACAGGGTCAATGAGCAGTTCTTC. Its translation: CASSLALDRVNEQFF. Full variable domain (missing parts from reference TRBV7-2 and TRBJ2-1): GAGVSQSPSNKVTEKGKDVELRCDPISGHTALYWYRQSLGQGLEFLIYFQGNSAPDKSGLPSDRFSAERTGGSVSTLTIQRTQQEDSAVYLCASSLALDRVNEQFFGPGTRLTVL.

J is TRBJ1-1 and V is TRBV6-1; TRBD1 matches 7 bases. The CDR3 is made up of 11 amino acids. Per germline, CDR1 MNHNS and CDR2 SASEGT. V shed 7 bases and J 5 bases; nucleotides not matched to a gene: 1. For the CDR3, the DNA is TGTGCCAGCACACAGGGGACTGAAGCTTTCTTT. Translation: CASTQGTEAFF.

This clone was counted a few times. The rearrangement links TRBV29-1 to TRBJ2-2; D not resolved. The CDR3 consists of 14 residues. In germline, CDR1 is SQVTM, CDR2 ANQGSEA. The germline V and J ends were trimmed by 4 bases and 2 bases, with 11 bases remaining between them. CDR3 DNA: TGCAGCGTTGTCGTCTCCCCTAACACCGGGGAGCTGTTTTTT. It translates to CSVVVSPNTGELFF.

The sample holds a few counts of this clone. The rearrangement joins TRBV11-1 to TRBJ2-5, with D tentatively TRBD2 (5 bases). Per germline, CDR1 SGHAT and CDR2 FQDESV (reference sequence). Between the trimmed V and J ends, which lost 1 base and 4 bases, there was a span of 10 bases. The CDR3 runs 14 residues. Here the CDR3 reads CASSLDERRETQYF. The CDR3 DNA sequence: TGTGCCAGCAGCTTAGATGAGCGGAGAGAGACCCAGTACTTC.

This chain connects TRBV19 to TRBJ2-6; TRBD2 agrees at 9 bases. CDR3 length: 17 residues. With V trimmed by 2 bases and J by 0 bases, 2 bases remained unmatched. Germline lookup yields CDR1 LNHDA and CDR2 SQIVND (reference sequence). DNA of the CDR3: TGTGCCAGTAGTATACTAGCGGGAAGCTCTGGGGCCAACGTCCTGACTTTC. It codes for CASSILAGSSGANVLTF.

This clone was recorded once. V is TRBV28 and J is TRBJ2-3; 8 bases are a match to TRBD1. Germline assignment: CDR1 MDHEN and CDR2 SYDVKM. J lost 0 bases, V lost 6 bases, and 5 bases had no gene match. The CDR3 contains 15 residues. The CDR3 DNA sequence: TGTGCCAGCAGGAAGACAGGGGTGAGCACAGATACGCAGTATTTT. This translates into CASRKTGVSTDTQYF. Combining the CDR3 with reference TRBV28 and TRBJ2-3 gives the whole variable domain DVKVTQSSRYLVKRTGEKVFLECVQDMDHENMFWYRQDPGLGLRLIYFSYDVKMKEKGDIPEGYSVSREKKERFSLILESASTNQTSMYLCASRKTGVSTDTQYFGPGTRLTVL.

The CDR3 DNA follows: TGTGCCAGCAGCTTAGGCAACACAGCAGATACGCAGTATTTT. Translated: CASSLGNTADTQYF. This rearrangement joins TRBV7-9 to TRBJ2-3; D ambiguous. V was trimmed by 1 base and J by 4 bases, leaving 9 bases between them. The germline V gene encodes CDR1 SEHNR and CDR2 FQNEAQ (reference sequence). The CDR3 length is 14 residues.

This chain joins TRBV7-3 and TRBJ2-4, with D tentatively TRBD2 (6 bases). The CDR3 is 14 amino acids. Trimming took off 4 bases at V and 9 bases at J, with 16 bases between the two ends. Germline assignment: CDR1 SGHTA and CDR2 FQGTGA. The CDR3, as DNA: TGTGCCAGCAGCTCCCCGGGGGAGCGAATCATTCAGTACTTC. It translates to CASSSPGERIIQYF.

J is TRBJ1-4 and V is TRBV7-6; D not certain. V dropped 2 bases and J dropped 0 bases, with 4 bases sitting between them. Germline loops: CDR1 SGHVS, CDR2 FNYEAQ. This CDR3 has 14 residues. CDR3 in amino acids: CASSLLSTNEKLFF. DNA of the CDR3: TGTGCCAGCAGCTTACTCTCAACTAATGAAAAACTGTTTTTT.

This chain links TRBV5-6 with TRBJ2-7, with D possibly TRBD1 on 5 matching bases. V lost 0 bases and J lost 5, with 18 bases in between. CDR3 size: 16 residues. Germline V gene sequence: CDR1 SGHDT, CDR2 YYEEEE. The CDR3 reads CASSLGAGSSWHEQYF. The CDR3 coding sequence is TGTGCCAGCAGCTTGGGGGCAGGGTCAAGCTGGCACGAGCAGTACTTC.

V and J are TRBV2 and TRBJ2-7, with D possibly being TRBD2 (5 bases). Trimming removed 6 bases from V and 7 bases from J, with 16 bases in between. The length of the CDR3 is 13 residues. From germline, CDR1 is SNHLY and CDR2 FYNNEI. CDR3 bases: TGTGCCAGCAGAGACGCTGGATCGGGGGAGCAGTACTTC. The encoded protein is CASRDAGSGEQYF. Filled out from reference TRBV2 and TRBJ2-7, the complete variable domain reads EPEVTQTPSHQVTQMGQEVILRCVPISNHLYFYWYRQILGQKVEFLVSFYNNEISEKSEIFDDQFSVERPDGSNFTLKIRSTKLEDSAMYFCASRDAGSGEQYFGPGTRLTVT.

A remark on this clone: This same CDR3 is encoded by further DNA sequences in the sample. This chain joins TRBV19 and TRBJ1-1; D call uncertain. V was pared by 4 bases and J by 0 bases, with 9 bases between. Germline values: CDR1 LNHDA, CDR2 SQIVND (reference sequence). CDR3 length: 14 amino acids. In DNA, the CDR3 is TGTGCCAGTAGTACCCGACAAATGAACACTGAAGCTTTCTTT. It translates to CASSTRQMNTEAFF.

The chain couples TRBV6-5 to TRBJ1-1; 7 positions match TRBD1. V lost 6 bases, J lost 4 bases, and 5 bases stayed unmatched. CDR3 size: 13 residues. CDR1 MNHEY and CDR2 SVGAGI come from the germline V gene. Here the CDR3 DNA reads TGTGCCAGCAGATACAGGGGTAGCACTGAAGCTTTCTTT. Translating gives CASRYRGSTEAFF.

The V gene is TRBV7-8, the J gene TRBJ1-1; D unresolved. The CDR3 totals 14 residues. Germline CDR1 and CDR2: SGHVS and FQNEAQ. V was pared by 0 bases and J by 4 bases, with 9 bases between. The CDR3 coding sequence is TGTGCCAGCAGCTTAGCGGTCTACCGCACTGAAGCTTTCTTT. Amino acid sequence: CASSLAVYRTEAFF.

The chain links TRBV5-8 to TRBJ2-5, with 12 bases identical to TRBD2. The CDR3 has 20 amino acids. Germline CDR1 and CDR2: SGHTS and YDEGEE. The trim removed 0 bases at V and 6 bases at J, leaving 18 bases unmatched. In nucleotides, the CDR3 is TGTGCCAGCAGCTTGGTCTACAGGGCGGGACTAGCGGGTACTGAGAAGACCCAGTACTTC. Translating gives CASSLVYRAGLAGTEKTQYF.

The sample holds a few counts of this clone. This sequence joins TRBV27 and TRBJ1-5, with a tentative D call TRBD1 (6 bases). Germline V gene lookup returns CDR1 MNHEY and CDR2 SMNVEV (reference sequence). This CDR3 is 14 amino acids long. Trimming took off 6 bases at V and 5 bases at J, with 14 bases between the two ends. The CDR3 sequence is CASRLAGDHQPQHF. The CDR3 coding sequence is TGTGCCAGCAGACTCGCAGGGGACCATCAGCCCCAGCATTTT.

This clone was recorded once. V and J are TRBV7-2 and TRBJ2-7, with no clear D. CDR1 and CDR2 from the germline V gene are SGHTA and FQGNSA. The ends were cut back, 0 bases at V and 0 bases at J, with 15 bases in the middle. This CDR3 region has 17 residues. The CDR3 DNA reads TGTGCCAGCAGCTTAGCGCAAACGGTGACACCCTCCTACGAGCAGTACTTC. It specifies CASSLAQTVTPSYEQYF.

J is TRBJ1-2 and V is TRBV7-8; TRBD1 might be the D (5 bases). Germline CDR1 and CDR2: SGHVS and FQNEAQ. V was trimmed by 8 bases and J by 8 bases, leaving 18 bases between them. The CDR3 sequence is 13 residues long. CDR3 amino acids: CASETPGGVGYTF. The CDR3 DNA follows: TGTGCCAGCGAGACTCCCGGGGGGGTAGGCTACACCTTC. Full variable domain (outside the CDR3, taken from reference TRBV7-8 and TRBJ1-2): GAGVSQSPRYKVAKRGQDVALRCDPISGHVSLFWYQQALGQGPEFLTYFQNEAQLDKSGLPSDRFFAERPEGSVSTLKIQRTQQEDSAVYLCASETPGGVGYTFGSGTRLTVV.

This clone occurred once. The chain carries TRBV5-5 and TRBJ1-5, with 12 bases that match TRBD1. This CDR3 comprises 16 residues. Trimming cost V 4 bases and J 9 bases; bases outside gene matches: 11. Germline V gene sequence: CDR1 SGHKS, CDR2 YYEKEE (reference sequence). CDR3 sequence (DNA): TGTGCCAGCAGCCCAGCCGGGACAGGGGGCTTAGGGCCCCAGCATTTT. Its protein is CASSPAGTGGLGPQHF.

CDR3 residues: CASSSSQGRAGNTIYF. Here the CDR3 DNA reads TGTGCCAGCAGCTCGTCCCAGGGCAGGGCTGGAAACACCATATATTTT. This rearrangement joins TRBV7-2 to TRBJ1-3; possible D gene TRBD1, 5 bases. The germline CDR1 and CDR2 sequences are SGHTA and FQGNSA. The CDR3 loop spans 16 amino acids. V lost 4 bases to trimming and J lost 2 bases, with 15 bases between them.

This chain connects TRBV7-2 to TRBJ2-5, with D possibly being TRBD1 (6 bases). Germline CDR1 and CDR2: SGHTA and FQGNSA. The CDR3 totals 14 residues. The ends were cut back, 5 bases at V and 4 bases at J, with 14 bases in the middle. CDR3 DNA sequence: TGTGCCAGCAGCATACAGGGTTCTGGAGAGACCCAGTACTTC. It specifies CASSIQGSGETQYF.

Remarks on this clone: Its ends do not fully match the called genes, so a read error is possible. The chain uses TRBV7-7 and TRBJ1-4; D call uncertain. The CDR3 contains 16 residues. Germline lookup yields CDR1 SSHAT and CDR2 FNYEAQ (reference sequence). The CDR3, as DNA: TGTGCTAGCAAGACCACGGAGGGTCGAAGAAATGAAAAACTGTTTTTT. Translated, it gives CASKTTEGRRNEKLFF.

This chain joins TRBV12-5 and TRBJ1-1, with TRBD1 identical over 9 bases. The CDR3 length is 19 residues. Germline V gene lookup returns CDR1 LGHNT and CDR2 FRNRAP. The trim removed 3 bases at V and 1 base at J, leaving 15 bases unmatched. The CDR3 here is CASGFPGQGSFDGNTEAFF. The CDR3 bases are TGTGCTAGTGGTTTTCCGGGACAGGGTTCCTTCGATGGGAACACTGAAGCTTTCTTT.

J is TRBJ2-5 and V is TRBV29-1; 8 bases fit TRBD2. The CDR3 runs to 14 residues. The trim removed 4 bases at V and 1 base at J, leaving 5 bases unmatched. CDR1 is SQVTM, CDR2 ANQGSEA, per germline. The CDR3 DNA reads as TGCAGCGTTGCTCGGCTAGCGGGCCAAGAGACCCAGTACTTC. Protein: CSVARLAGQETQYF. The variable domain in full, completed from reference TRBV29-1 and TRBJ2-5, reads SAVISQKPSRDICQRGTSLTIQCQVDSQVTMMFWYRQQPGQSLTLIATANQGSEATYESGFVIDKFPISRPNLTFSTLTVSNMSPEDSSIYLCSVARLAGQETQYFGPGTRLLVL.

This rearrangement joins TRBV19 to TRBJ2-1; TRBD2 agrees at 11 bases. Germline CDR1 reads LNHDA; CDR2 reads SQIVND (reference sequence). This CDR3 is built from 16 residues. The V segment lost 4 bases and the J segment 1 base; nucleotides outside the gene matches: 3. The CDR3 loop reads CASSRGLADSYNEQFF. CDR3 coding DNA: TGTGCCAGTAGTAGGGGACTAGCGGATTCCTACAATGAGCAGTTCTTC.

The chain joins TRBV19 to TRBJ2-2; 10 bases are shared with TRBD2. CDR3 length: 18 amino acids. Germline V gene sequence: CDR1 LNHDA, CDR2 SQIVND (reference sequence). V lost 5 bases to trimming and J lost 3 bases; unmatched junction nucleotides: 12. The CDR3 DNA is TGTGCCAGTAGTTTCTCTTCGGGACTAGCGCCCTACACCGGGGAGCTGTTTTTT. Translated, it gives CASSFSSGLAPYTGELFF.

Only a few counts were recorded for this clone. The CDR3 bases are TGCAGCGTCACATCAGGGCTCACTGAAGCTTTCTTT. This sequence encodes CSVTSGLTEAFF. The chain has TRBV29-1 and TRBJ1-1; weak D call: TRBD1 (5 bases). With 6 bases removed from V and 4 bases from J, the gap between germline ends came to 12 bases. CDR1 is SQVTM, CDR2 ANQGSEA, per germline. The CDR3 extends over 12 amino acids.

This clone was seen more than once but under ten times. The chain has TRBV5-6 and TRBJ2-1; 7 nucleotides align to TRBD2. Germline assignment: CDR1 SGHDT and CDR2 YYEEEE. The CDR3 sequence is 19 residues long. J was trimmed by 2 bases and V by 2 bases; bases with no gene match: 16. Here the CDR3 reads CASSFVRRKRDMTYNEQFF. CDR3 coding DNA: TGTGCCAGCAGCTTCGTTCGTCGAAAGCGGGATATGACCTACAATGAGCAGTTCTTC.

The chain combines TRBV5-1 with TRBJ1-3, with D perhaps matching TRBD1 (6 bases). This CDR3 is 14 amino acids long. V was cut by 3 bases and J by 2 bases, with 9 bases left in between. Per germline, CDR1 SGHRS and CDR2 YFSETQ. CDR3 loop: CASSSTGTGNTIYF. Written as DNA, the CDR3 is TGCGCCAGCAGCTCAACAGGGACTGGAAACACCATATATTTT.

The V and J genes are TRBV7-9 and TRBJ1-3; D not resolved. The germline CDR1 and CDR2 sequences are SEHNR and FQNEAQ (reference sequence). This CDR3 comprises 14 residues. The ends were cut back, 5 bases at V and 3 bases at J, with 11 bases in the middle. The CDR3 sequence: CASSRKTFGNTIYF. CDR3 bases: TGTGCCAGCAGCCGAAAAACATTTGGAAACACCATATATTTT.

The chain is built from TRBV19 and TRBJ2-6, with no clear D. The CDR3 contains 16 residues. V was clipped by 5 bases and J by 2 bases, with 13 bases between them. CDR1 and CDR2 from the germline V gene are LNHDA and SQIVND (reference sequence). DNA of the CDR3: TGTGCCAGTAGTCGTCCGGTGGGCACTGGGGCCAACGTCCTGACTTTC. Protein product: CASSRPVGTGANVLTF.

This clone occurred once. CDR3 sequence: CASSQRTSSNYGYTF. The CDR3 DNA reads TGCGCCAGCAGCCAAAGGACATCATCTAACTATGGCTACACCTTC. The genes are TRBV5-1 and TRBJ1-2; tentative D call: TRBD1 (5 bases). The germline V and J ends were trimmed by 4 bases and 0 bases, with 13 bases remaining between them. Germline CDR1 reads SGHRS; CDR2 reads YFSETQ. CDR3 size: 15 residues. The full variable domain, completed using reference TRBV5-1 and TRBJ1-2, is KAGVTQTPRYLIKTRGQQVTLSCSPISGHRSVSWYQQTPGQGLQFLFEYFSETQRNKGNFPGRFSGRQFSNSRSEMNVSTLELGDSALYLCASSQRTSSNYGYTFGSGTRLTVV.